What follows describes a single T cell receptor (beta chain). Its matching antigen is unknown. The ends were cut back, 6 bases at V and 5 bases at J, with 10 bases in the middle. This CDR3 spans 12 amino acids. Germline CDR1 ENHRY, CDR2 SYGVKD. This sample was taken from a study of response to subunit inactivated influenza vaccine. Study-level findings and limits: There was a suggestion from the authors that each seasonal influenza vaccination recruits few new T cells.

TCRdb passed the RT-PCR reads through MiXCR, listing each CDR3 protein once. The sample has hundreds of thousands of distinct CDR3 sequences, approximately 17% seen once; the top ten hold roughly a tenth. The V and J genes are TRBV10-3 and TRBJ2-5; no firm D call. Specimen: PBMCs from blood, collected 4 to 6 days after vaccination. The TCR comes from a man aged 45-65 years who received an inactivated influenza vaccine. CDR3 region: CAIRPSGETQYF. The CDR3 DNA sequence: TGTGCCATCAGACCGAGTGGGGAGACCCAGTACTTC.